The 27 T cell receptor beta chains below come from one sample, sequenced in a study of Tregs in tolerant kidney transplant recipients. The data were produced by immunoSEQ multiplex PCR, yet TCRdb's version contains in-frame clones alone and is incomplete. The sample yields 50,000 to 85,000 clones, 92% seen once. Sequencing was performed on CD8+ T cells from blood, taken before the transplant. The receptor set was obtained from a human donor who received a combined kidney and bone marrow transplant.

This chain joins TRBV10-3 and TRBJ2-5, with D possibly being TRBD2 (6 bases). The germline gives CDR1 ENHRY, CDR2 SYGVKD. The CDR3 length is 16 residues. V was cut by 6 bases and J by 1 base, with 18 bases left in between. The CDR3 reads CAISDGTLDPQETQYF. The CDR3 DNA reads TGTGCCATCAGCGACGGGACTCTCGATCCCCAAGAGACCCAGTACTTC.

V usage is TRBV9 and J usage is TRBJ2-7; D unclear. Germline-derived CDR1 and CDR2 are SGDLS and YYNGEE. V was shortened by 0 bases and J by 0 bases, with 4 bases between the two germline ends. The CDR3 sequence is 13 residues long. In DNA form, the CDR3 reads TGTGCCAGCAGCGTAGAGCACTCCTACGAGCAGTACTTC. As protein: CASSVEHSYEQYF.

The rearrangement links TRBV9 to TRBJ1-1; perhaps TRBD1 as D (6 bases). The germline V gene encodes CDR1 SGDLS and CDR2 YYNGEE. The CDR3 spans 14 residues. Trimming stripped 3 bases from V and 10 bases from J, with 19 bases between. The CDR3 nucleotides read TGTGCCAGCAGCGAGGGAGGGGACACCGGCCGAGCTTTCTTT. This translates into CASSEGGDTGRAFF.

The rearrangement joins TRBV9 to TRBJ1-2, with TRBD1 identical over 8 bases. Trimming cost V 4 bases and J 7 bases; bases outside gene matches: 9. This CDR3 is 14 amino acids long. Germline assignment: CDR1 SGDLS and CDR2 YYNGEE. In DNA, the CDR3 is TGTGCCAGCAGCCCTTCGACAGGGGTAACTGGCTACACCTTC. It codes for CASSPSTGVTGYTF.

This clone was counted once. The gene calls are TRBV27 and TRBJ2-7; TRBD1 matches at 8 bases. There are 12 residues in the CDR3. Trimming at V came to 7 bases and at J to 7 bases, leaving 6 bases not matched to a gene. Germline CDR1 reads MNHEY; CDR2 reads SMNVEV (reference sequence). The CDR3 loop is CASMTGAREQYF. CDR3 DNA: TGTGCCAGCATGACAGGGGCGAGAGAGCAGTACTTC.

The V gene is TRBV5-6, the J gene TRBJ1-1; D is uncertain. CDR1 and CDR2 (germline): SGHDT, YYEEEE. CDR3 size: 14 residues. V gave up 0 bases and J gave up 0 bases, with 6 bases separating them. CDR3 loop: CASSLDSLNTEAFF. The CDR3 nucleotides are TGTGCCAGCAGCTTGGACAGTCTGAACACTGAAGCTTTCTTT. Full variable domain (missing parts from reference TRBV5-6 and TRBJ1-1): DAGVTQSPTHLIKTRGQQVTLRCSPKSGHDTVSWYQQALGQGPQFIFQYYEEEERQRGNFPDRFSGHQFPNYSSELNVNALLLGDSALYLCASSLDSLNTEAFFGQGTRLTVV.

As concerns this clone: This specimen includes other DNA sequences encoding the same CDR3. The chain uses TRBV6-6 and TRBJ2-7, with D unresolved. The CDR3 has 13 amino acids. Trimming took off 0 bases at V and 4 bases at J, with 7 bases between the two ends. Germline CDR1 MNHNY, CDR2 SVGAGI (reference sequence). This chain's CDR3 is CASSYSGPYEQYF. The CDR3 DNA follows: TGTGCCAGCAGTTACTCCGGTCCGTACGAGCAGTACTTC.

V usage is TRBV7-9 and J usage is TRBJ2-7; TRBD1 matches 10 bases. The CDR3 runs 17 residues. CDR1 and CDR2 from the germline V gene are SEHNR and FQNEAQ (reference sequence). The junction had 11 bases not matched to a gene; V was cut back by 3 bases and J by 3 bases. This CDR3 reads CASSLMIGGTGDYEQYF. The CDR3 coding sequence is TGTGCCAGCAGCTTGATGATCGGCGGGACAGGGGACTACGAGCAGTACTTC.

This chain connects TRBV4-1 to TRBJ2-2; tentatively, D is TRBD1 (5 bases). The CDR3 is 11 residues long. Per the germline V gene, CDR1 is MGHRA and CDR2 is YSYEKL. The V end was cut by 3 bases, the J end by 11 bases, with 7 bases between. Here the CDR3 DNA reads TGCGCCAGCAGCCACAGGGAAGAGCTGTTTTTT. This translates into CASSHREELFF.

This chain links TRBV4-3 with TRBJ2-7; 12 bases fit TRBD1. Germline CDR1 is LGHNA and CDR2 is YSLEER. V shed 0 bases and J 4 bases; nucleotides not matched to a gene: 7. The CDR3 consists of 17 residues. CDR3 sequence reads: CASSQETGTGGIYEQYF. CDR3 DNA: TGCGCCAGCAGCCAAGAAACCGGGACAGGGGGCATTTACGAGCAGTACTTC.

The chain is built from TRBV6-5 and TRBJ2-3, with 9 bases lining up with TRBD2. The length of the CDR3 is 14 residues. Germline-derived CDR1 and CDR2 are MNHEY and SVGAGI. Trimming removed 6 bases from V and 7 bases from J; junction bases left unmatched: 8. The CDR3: CASSPPSGENTQYF. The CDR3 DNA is TGTGCCAGCAGCCCTCCTAGCGGGGAGAATACGCAGTATTTT.

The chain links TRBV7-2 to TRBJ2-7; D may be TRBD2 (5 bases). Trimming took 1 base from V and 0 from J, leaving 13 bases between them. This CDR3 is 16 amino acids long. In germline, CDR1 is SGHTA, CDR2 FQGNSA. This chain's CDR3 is CASSLDEGYSSYEQYF. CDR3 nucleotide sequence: TGTGCCAGCAGCTTAGATGAGGGATATAGCTCCTACGAGCAGTACTTC.

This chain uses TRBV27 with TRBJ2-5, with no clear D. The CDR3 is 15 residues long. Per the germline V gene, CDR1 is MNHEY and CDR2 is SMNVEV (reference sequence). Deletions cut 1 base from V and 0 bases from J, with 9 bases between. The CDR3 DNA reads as TGTGCCAGCAGTTTATTCGCCCAGAACCAAGAGACCCAGTACTTC. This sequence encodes CASSLFAQNQETQYF.

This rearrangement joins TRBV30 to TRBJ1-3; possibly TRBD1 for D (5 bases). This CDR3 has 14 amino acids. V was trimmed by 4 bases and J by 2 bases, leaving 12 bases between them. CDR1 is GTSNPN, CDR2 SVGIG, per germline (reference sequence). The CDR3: CAWTGVSAGNTIYF. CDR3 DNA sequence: TGTGCCTGGACGGGGGTGAGCGCTGGAAACACCATATATTTT. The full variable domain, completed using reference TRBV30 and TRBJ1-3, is SQTIHQWPATLVQPVGSPLSLECTVEGTSNPNLYWYRQAAGRGLQLLFYSVGIGQISSEVPQNLSASRPQDRQFILSSKKLLLSDSGFYLCAWTGVSAGNTIYFGEGSWLTVV.

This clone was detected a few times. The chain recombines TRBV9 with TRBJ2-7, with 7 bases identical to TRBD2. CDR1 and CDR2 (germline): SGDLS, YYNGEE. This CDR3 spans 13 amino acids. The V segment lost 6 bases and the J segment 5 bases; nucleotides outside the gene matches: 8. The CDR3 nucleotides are TGTGCCAGCAATCTGGGAGGGTACGACGAGCAGTACTTC. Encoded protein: CASNLGGYDEQYF.

The DNA of the CDR3 is TGTGCCAGCACCCAGCTCCGGACAGGACGCGACACCGGGGAGCTGTTTTTT. Amino acid sequence: CASTQLRTGRDTGELFF. The J gene is TRBJ2-2, the V gene TRBV28, with 7 bases that match TRBD1. In germline, CDR1 is MDHEN, CDR2 SYDVKM. The CDR3 spans 17 residues. Unmatched junction bases numbered 14, after V lost 7 bases and J lost 3 bases.

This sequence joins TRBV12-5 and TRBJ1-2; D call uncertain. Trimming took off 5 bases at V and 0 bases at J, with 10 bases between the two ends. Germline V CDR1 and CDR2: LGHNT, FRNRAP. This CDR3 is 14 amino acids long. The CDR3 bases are TGTGCTAGTGGTCCACAAACAGCTAACTATGGCTACACCTTC. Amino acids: CASGPQTANYGYTF.

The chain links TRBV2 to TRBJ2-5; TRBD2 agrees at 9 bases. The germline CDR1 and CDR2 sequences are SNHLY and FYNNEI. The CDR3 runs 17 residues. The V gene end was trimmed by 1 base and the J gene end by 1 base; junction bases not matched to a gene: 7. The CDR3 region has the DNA TGTGCCAGCAGTGAAGGGGGCGGTAGCGGGGGCCAAGAGACCCAGTACTTC. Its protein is CASSEGGGSGGQETQYF.

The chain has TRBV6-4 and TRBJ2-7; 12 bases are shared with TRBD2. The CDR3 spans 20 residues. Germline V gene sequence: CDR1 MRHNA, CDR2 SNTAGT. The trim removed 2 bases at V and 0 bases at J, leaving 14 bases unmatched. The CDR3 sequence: CASSDPKSASGRAFSYEQYF. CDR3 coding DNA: TGTGCCAGCAGTGACCCGAAGTCAGCTAGCGGGAGGGCCTTCTCCTACGAGCAGTACTTC.

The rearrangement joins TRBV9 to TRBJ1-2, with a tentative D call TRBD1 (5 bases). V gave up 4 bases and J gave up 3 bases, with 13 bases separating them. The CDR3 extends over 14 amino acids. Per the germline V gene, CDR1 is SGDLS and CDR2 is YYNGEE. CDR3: CASSPQGIHYGYTF. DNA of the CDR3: TGTGCCAGCAGCCCCCAGGGAATTCACTATGGCTACACCTTC.

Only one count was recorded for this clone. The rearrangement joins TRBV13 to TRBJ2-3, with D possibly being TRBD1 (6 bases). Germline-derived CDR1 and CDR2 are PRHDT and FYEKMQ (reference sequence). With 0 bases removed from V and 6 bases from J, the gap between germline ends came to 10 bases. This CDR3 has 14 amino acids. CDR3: CASSLGYREDTQYF. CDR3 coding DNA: TGTGCCAGCAGCTTAGGTTACAGGGAGGATACGCAGTATTTT.

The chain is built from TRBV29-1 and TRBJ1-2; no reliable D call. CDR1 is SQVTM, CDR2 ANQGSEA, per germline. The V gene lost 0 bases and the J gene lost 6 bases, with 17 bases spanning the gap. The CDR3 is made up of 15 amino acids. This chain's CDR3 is CSVEEYRGIEDGYTF. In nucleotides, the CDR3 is TGCAGCGTTGAAGAGTATCGGGGAATTGAAGATGGCTACACCTTC.

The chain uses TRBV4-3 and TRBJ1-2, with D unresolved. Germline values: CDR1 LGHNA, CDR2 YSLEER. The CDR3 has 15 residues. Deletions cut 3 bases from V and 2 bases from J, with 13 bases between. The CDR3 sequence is CASSHRHGGNYGYTF. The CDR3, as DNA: TGCGCCAGCAGCCACCGTCATGGAGGGAACTATGGCTACACCTTC.

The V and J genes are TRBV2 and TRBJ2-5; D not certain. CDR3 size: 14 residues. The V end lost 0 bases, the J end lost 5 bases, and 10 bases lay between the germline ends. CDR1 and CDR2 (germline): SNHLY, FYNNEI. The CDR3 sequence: CASSEARSWETQYF. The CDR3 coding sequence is TGTGCCAGCAGTGAAGCGAGGTCTTGGGAGACCCAGTACTTC. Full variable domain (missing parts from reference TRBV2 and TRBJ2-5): EPEVTQTPSHQVTQMGQEVILRCVPISNHLYFYWYRQILGQKVEFLVSFYNNEISEKSEIFDDQFSVERPDGSNFTLKIRSTKLEDSAMYFCASSEARSWETQYFGPGTRLLVL.

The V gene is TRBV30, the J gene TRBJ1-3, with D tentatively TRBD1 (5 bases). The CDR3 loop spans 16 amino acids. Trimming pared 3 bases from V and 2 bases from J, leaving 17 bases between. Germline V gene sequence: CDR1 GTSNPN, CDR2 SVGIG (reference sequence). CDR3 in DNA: TGTGCCTGGAGAGGGCCCGGCAGGGAGGCTGGAAACACCATATATTTT. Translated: CAWRGPGREAGNTIYF.

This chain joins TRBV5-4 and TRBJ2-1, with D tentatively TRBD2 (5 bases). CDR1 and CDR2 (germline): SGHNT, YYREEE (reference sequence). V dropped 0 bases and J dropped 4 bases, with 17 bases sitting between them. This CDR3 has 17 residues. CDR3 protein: CASSLVVRAAGYNEQFF. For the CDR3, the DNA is TGTGCCAGCAGCTTGGTAGTGAGGGCCGCCGGATACAATGAGCAGTTCTTC.

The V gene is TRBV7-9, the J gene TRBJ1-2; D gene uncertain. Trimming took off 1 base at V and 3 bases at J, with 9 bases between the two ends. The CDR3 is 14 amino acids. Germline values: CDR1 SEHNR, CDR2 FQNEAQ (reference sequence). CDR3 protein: CASSLVGRDYGYTF. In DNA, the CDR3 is TGTGCCAGCAGCTTAGTCGGTCGCGACTATGGCTACACCTTC.